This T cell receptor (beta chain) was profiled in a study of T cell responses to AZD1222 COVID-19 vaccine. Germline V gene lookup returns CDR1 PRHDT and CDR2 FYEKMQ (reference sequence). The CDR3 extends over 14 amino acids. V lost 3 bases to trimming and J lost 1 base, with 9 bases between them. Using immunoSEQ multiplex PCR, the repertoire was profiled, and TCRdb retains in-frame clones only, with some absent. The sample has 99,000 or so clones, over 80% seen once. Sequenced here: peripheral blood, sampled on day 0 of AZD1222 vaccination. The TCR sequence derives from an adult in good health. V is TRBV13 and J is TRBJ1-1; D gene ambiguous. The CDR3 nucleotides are TGTGCCAGCAGCTTCGTACAGCCGAACACTGAAGCTTTCTTT. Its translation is CASSFVQPNTEAFF.